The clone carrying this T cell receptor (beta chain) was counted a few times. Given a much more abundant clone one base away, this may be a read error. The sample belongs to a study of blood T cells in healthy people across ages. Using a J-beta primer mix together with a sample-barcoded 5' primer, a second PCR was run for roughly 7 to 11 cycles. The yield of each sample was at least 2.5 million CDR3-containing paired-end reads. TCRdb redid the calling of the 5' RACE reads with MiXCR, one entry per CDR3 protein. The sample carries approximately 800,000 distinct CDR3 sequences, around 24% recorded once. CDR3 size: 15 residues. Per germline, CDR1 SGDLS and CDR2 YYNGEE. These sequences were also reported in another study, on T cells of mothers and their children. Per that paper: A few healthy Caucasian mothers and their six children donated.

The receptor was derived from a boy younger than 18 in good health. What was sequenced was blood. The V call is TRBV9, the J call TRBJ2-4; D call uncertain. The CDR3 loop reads CAGSSPPGGENIQYF. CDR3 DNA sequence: TGTGCCGGCAGCTCCCCCCCTGGCGGCGAAAACATTCAGTACTTC.